Shown below are 20 T cell receptor beta chains from a single sample sequenced in a study of neurological immune-mediated disorders (dated by TCRdb to between 2018 and 2020). Libraries were prepared through 5' RACE. Instrument used: Illumina HiSeq 2500. TCRdb reprocessed the public reads (quality trimming at Q25 with fastp, clone calling with MiXCR) and kept in-frame beta chains. Rows matching on CDR3 protein sequence are summarized as one entry with the most common DNA and genes. The sample table holds roughly 67,000 distinct CDR3 sequences, of which over 4% were seen once. About 2.4% of the sample is in the top ten clones. The sequencing sample was made of PBMCs. These receptors were collected from a man aged 45-65 years with multiple sclerosis.

This clonotype was seen a handful of times. V usage is TRBV3-1 and J usage is TRBJ2-1, with 9 bases matching TRBD2. Trimming removed 6 bases from V and 0 bases from J; junction bases left unmatched: 18. Germline CDR1 is LGHDT and CDR2 is YNNKEL (reference sequence). This CDR3 is built from 20 residues. CDR3 bases: TGTGCCAGCAGACATACTTCGGAGAGTAGCGGGGGAAGCTCCTACAATGAGCAGTTCTTC. This encodes CASRHTSESSGGSSYNEQFF.

As concerns this clonotype: A read error is likely, as this CDR3 ends without the conserved phenylalanine or tryptophan. The DNA is omitted, as the CDR3 cannot be located on it reliably, and the CDR3 follows TCRdb's listing. The chain uses TRBV18 and TRBJ2-3; TRBD2, the D gene given by the table, was not confirmed from the DNA. Both ends counted, the CDR3 spans 13 residues. The germline V gene encodes CDR1 KGHSH and CDR2 LQKENI. The chain's CDR3 is CASSPTSAPARLM.

This clonotype was seen a handful of times. A read error may explain this, as a much larger clone is one base away. The gene calls are TRBV7-9 and TRBJ1-1, with 7 bases that match TRBD1. Germline V gene data show CDR1 as SEHNR and CDR2 as FQNEAQ (reference sequence). The CDR3 has 14 amino acids. As DNA, the CDR3 is TGTGTCAGCAGCTCCGGGACAGCTTACACTGAAGCTTTCTTT. Residues: CVSSSGTAYTEAFF.

This clonotype was observed many times. The chain joins TRBV7-9 to TRBJ2-7; the D is unclear. The CDR3 loop spans 15 amino acids. Germline V CDR1 and CDR2: SEHNR, FQNEAQ (reference sequence). V was shortened by 2 bases and J by 4 bases, with 15 bases between the two germline ends. The CDR3 sequence: CASSLKPSTLYEQYV. As DNA, the CDR3 is TGTGCCAGCAGCTTAAAACCTTCCACCCTTTACGAGCAGTACGTC.

This clonotype was recorded many times. The CDR3, as DNA: TGTGCCAGCAGCTCCTCCGGGAATCAGCCCCAGCATTTT. This translates into CASSSSGNQPQHF. The chain is built from TRBV7-9 and TRBJ1-5; D call uncertain. Germline assignment: CDR1 SEHNR and CDR2 FQNEAQ (reference sequence). The CDR3 spans 13 residues. V dropped 4 bases and J dropped 4 bases, with 8 bases sitting between them.

This clonotype was observed many times. CDR3 sequence reads: CSALPGQGASEAFF. In nucleotides, the CDR3 is TGCAGTGCTCTGCCGGGACAGGGGGCTTCTGAAGCTTTCTTT. The chain has TRBV20-1 and TRBJ1-1, with TRBD1 matching over 12 bases. Germline lookup yields CDR1 DFQATT and CDR2 SNEGSKA (reference sequence). CDR3 length: 14 residues. The junction had 7 bases not matched to a gene; V was cut back by 5 bases and J by 6 bases.

This clonotype appeared a few times. A much bigger clone sits one base away, suggesting this may be a read error. The chain employs TRBV6-6 and TRBJ1-5; D is ambiguous. The CDR3 spans 14 residues. Germline V CDR1 and CDR2: MNHNY, SVGAGI (reference sequence). Here the CDR3 reads CASRSSDFPEPQNF. The CDR3 DNA is TGTGCCAGCAGGTCCTCGGACTTCCCTGAGCCCCAGAATTTT.

This clonotype was counted at least ten times. V usage is TRBV20-1 and J usage is TRBJ2-1; 9 positions agree with TRBD1. V lost 6 bases to trimming and J lost 7 bases; unmatched junction nucleotides: 10. The V gene's germline CDR1 is DFQATT and CDR2 SNEGSKA (reference sequence). This CDR3 contains 14 residues. The chain's CDR3 is CSAKRGQGRNEQFF. CDR3 nucleotides: TGCAGTGCCAAGCGGGGACAGGGAAGGAATGAGCAGTTCTTC.

This clonotype was picked up a small number of times. The chain recombines TRBV5-6 with TRBJ1-5; perhaps TRBD1 as D (6 bases). This CDR3 is built from 14 residues. Germline assignment: CDR1 SGHDT and CDR2 YYEEEE. V lost 2 bases and J lost 5, with 11 bases in between. CDR3 sequence: CASSFQGNHQPQHF. CDR3 sequence (DNA): TGTGCCAGCAGCTTCCAGGGGAACCATCAGCCCCAGCATTTT.

This clonotype has a count of ten or more. The germline gene is not matched at one end of the junction; a read error may be the cause. V gene TRBV20-1 combines with J gene TRBJ1-5; TRBD1 is a possible D gene (5 bases). Germline-derived CDR1 and CDR2 are DFQATT and SNEGSKA (reference sequence). This CDR3 is built from 15 residues. CDR3 in amino acids: CSARIRERGDQPQNF. CDR3 bases: TGCAGTGCTAGAATCCGGGAGAGGGGAGATCAGCCCCAGAATTTT.

The CDR3 loop is CASSQRGPQETQYF. The CDR3 DNA reads TGTGCCAGCAGTCAACGGGGGCCTCAGGAGACCCAGTACTTC. This chain uses TRBV25-1 with TRBJ2-5; D may match TRBD1 or TRBD2 (6 bases each). The CDR3 extends over 14 amino acids. With 5 bases removed from V and 5 bases from J, the gap between germline ends came to 15 bases. The germline V gene has CDR1 MGHDK and CDR2 SYGVNS.

In its sample, this clonotype was seen many times. The chain has TRBV10-2 and TRBJ1-4; D remains unclear. This CDR3 has 13 residues. Germline CDR1 and CDR2: WSHSY and SAAADI. With 3 bases removed from V and 6 bases from J, the gap between germline ends came to 8 bases. CDR3 nucleotide sequence: TGCGCCAGCAGTGATTTGTCCCATGAAAAACTGTTTTTT. It translates to CASSDLSHEKLFF.

This clonotype was seen ten or more times. The chain uses TRBV10-3 and TRBJ1-6; no clear D. CDR3 length: 13 amino acids. Deletions cut 10 bases from V and 9 bases from J, with 16 bases between. Germline loops: CDR1 ENHRY, CDR2 SYGVKD. CDR3 DNA sequence: TGTGCCACCATGACGGCGGTGGGTTCACCCCTCCACTTT. The encoded protein is CATMTAVGSPLHF.

This clonotype was seen at least ten times. V is TRBV10-3 and J is TRBJ2-3; 8 bases are a match to TRBD1. Germline CDR1 and CDR2: ENHRY and SYGVKD. The CDR3 runs to 16 residues. With V trimmed by 7 bases and J by 2 bases, 11 bases remained unmatched. Written as DNA, the CDR3 is TGTGCCATCAATGCAAATACGGGACAGGTCACAGATACGCAGTATTTT. It encodes CAINANTGQVTDTQYF.

Many counts were recorded for this clonotype. The chain joins TRBV5-1 to TRBJ1-1; no clear D gene. CDR1 SGHRS and CDR2 YFSETQ come from the germline V gene. The CDR3 has 15 amino acids. With 0 bases removed from V and 2 bases from J, the gap between germline ends came to 11 bases. This CDR3 reads CASSLDVSGNTEAFF. As DNA, the CDR3 is TGCGCCAGCAGCTTGGACGTATCGGGCAACACTGAAGCTTTCTTT.

This clonotype was recorded many times. The rearrangement links TRBV27 to TRBJ1-6; 10 bases fit TRBD1. The CDR3 loop spans 15 amino acids. CDR1 is MNHEY and CDR2 is SMNVEV in the germline V gene (reference sequence). The V and J ends lost 2 bases and 10 bases, in that order; junction bases with no gene match: 5. CDR3: CASSLGTGVRSPLHF. The DNA of the CDR3 is TGTGCCAGCAGTTTAGGGACAGGGGTTCGCTCACCCCTCCACTTT.

Ten or more counts support this clonotype. The chain employs TRBV20-1 and TRBJ2-1, with 9 nucleotides matching TRBD2. V lost 4 bases to trimming and J lost 15 bases; unmatched junction nucleotides: 16. The CDR3 covers 14 residues. The V gene's germline CDR1 is DFQATT and CDR2 SNEGSKA (reference sequence). CDR3: CSATSLGGGALAFF. CDR3 sequence (DNA): TGCAGTGCTACTTCACTAGGCGGGGGGGCCTTAGCGTTCTTC.

On this clonotype: Germline and junction disagree at one end, which may indicate a read error. For the CDR3, the DNA is TGCGCCAGCAACTTGGACGGAAACAATCAGCCCCAGCATTTT. Protein sequence: CASNLDGNNQPQHF. This chain uses TRBV5-1 with TRBJ1-5, with unresolved D. The CDR3 has 14 residues. The germline gives CDR1 SGHRS, CDR2 YFSETQ.

This clonotype came up many times. V gene TRBV5-6 combines with J gene TRBJ2-3, with 8 bases fitting TRBD1. Germline V CDR1 and CDR2: SGHDT, YYEEEE. The CDR3 runs 15 residues. The V and J ends lost 3 bases and 4 bases, in that order; junction bases with no gene match: 7. DNA for the CDR3: TGTGCCAGCAGCTCCGGACAGGGTAGGGCAGATACGCAGTATTTT. Its protein is CASSSGQGRADTQYF. The whole variable domain, remainder taken from reference TRBV5-6 and TRBJ2-3, is DAGVTQSPTHLIKTRGQQVTLRCSPKSGHDTVSWYQQALGQGPQFIFQYYEEEERQRGNFPDRFSGHQFPNYSSELNVNALLLGDSALYLCASSSGQGRADTQYFGPGTRLTVL.

This clonotype was observed at least ten times. V is TRBV20-1 and J is TRBJ1-2; D might be TRBD1 (6 bases). The ends were cut back, 1 base at V and 6 bases at J, with 15 bases in the middle. The germline V gene encodes CDR1 DFQATT and CDR2 SNEGSKA (reference sequence). This CDR3 has 14 residues. CDR3 loop: CSARGGRGGDGYTF. The CDR3 coding sequence is TGCAGTGCTAGAGGGGGCAGGGGAGGGGATGGCTACACCTTC.